This TCR beta chain stems from a study of blood T cell repertoires in COVID-19. Study as a whole: The samples span acute and convalescent COVID-19 from the United States, Italy and Spain.

This CDR3 has 15 residues. V gave up 7 bases and J gave up 3 bases, with 13 bases separating them. Germline CDR1 and CDR2: LNHDA and SQIVND (reference sequence). Profiling relied on immunoSEQ multiplex PCR, and the TCRdb table lists in-frame clones only, not all of them. Among about 150,000 clones listed, approximately 81% were seen once. The origin of this receptor is a man aged 18 to 30 with active or convalescent COVID-19. The chain couples TRBV19 to TRBJ1-6, with D perhaps TRBD1 (5 bases). Sequenced sample: peripheral blood. The CDR3 nucleotides read TGTGCCAGTAATTTAGACAGAAGCTATAATTCACCCCTCCACTTT. Translating gives CASNLDRSYNSPLHF.